A selection of T cell receptor beta chains follows, all from one sample in a study of cytomegalovirus exposure and HLA in healthy donors. Assay used: immunoSEQ multiplex PCR; TCRdb lists only in-frame clones, some missing. The table shows under 200,000 clones, with less than 95% occurring only once. The sample comprised PBMCs. The receptor set was obtained from a woman aged 18-35 years in good health and CMV-seropositive. Each CDR3 is given with its conserved first and last residue. The order of the fields is J gene, V gene, clone size, D gene, CDR3 DNA, CDR3 protein. A D gene is named only where the DNA matches it firmly. Some rows mark clone size as missing; the rest say once, few, many or name a class of expanded clone.

TRBJ2-1 | TRBV4-2 | NA | NA | TGTGCCAGCAGCCAAGATCCGGACAGTTACAATGAGCAGTTCTTC | CASSQDPDSYNEQFF
TRBJ1-4 | TRBV9 | NA | NA | TGTGCCAGCAGCGTAGCGGGCGGGACAACTAATGAAAAACTGTTTTTT | CASSVAGGTTNEKLFF
TRBJ1-6 | TRBV6-5 | NA | NA | TGTGCCGCTCACGCGGGGGGCCGCGGTCGCTCACCCCTCCACTTT | CAAHAGGRGRSPLHF
TRBJ2-5 | TRBV2 | NA | NA | TGTGCCAGCCACCTGGGGGCTGTCCAAGGGACCCAGTACTTC | CASHLGAVQGTQYF
TRBJ1-4 | TRBV7-9 | NA | NA | TGTGCCAGCAGTACCCCCGGAAGGGGAACTAATGAAAAACTGTTTTTT | CASSTPGRGTNEKLFF
TRBJ1-5 | TRBV6-6 | NA | NA | TGTGCCAGCAGTTATCCTCAGGGAGGGGGCAATCAGCCCCAGCATTTT | CASSYPQGGGNQPQHF
TRBJ1-3 | TRBV29-1 | NA | NA | TGCAGCGCCTCCTCTGGAAACACCATATATTTT | CSASSGNTIYF
TRBJ2-2 | TRBV6-5 | NA | TRBD2 | TGTGCCAGCAGTTACTCCGGGACTAGCGCCGGGGAGCTGTTTTTT | CASSYSGTSAGELFF
TRBJ1-1 | TRBV28 | NA | NA | TGTGCCAGCAGCTATGGGCAGTTGGGCGCTGAAGCTTTCTTT | CASSYGQLGAEAFF
TRBJ2-5 | TRBV7-9 | NA | TRBD2 | TGTGCCAGCAGCTTCGGACTAGCGGGGGGAGAGACCCAGTACTTC | CASSFGLAGGETQYF
TRBJ1-6 | TRBV30 | NA | TRBD1 | TGTGCCTCACACAGGGGCTCCTATAATTCACCCCTCCACTTT | CASHRGSYNSPLHF
TRBJ2-1 | TRBV6-6 | NA | TRBD2 | TGTGCCAGCAGTCCGACTAGCATGTATGAGCAGTTCTTC | CASSPTSMYEQFF
TRBJ1-2 | TRBV29-1 | NA | TRBD1 | TGCAGCGCAGGGGGACGCGGCTATGGGGGCTACACCTTC | CSAGGRGYGGYTF
TRBJ2-1 | TRBV20-1 | NA | TRBD2 | TGCAGTGCCCCAGCGGGAGAGGAGCAGTTCTTC | CSAPAGEEQFF
TRBJ2-1 | TRBV5-1 | NA | TRBD1 | TGCGCCAGCAGCTTGGGAGGGGGACAGGCCCATTACAATGAGCAGTTCTTC | CASSLGGGQAHYNEQFF
TRBJ2-7 | TRBV7-9 | NA | NA | TGTGCCAGCAGCATCGGACAGTTGGAACGCGAGCAGTACTTC | CASSIGQLEREQYF
TRBJ1-6 | TRBV11-2 | NA | NA | TGTGCCAGCAGCTTAGAGTGGTCGGGGAATTCACCCCTCCACTTT | CASSLEWSGNSPLHF
TRBJ1-2 | TRBV18 | NA | TRBD1 | TGTGCCAGCACGACCACAGGGGCTTTCCGGTATGGCTACACCTTC | CASTTTGAFRYGYTF
TRBJ1-2 | TRBV19 | NA | TRBD1 | TGTGCCAGTAGTGCCCCGGGACAGGACTATGGCTACACCTTC | CASSAPGQDYGYTF
TRBJ2-1 | TRBV27 | NA | TRBD2 | TGTGCCAGCTTTAGCGGGGGTGAGCAGTTCTTC | CASFSGGEQFF
TRBJ2-7 | TRBV18 | NA | NA | TGTGCCAGCTCACCTATGCGGGAAGCCTACGAGCAGTACTTC | CASSPMREAYEQYF
TRBJ2-5 | TRBV30 | once | TRBD1 | TGTGCCTGGAGCTCCGGGACAGGGGCCTTTCGGACCCAGTACTTC | CAWSSGTGAFRTQYF
TRBJ2-3 | TRBV28 | NA | TRBD2 | TGTGCCAGCAGTTTATACGCGGGAGTTACAGATACGCAGTATTTT | CASSLYAGVTDTQYF
TRBJ1-5 | TRBV7-7 | NA | NA | TGTGCCAGCAGCTTAGACAGGAATCAGCCCCAGCATTTT | CASSLDRNQPQHF
TRBJ2-3 | TRBV7-6 | NA | TRBD2 | TGTGCCAGCAGCTTAGGACTAGCGGGGCCCCTCAAGGAAAGCACAGATACGCAGTATTTT | CASSLGLAGPLKESTDTQYF
TRBJ2-7 | TRBV7-9 | NA | NA | TGTGCCAGCAGCTTAGCGCTAGCGACTGTTTACGAGCAGTACTTC | CASSLALATVYEQYF
TRBJ1-2 | TRBV7-9 | NA | TRBD1 | TGTGCCAGCAGCTTCGAGGGACAGGGGTTTTATGGCTACACCTTC | CASSFEGQGFYGYTF
TRBJ2-1 | TRBV5-1 | NA | TRBD2 | TGCGCCAGCAGCTTGGCCGGGAGGGAGGGCCACAATGAGCAGTTCTTC | CASSLAGREGHNEQFF
TRBJ2-5 | TRBV9 | NA | TRBD2 | TGTGCCAGCAGCGTCCGGACTAGCGGACAAGAGACCCAGTACTTC | CASSVRTSGQETQYF
TRBJ1-6 | TRBV14 | few | NA | TGTGCCAGCAGCCTGAATACAGGGTATTCACCCCTCCACTTT | CASSLNTGYSPLHF
TRBJ2-5 | TRBV29-1 | NA | NA | TGCAGCGTTGAAGACAGGGGACAAGAGACCCAGTACTTC | CSVEDRGQETQYF
TRBJ1-2 | TRBV30 | NA | NA | TGTGCCTGGAGTGTAGACCCGGGAGACTATGGCTACACCTTC | CAWSVDPGDYGYTF